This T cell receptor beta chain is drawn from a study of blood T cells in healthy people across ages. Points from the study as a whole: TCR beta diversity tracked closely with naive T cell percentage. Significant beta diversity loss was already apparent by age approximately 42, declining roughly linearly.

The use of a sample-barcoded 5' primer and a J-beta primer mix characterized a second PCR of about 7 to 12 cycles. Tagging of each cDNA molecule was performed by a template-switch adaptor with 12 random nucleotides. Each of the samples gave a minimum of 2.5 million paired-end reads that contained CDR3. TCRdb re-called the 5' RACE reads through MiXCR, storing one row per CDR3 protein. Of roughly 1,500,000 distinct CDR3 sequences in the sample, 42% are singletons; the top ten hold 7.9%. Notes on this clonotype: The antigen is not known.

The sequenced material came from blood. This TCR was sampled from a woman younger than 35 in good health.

For the CDR3, the DNA is TGCAGTGCTAGAGCCAGCGGCACCGGCAATGAGCAGTTCTTC. Translated: CSARASGTGNEQFF. V and J are TRBV20-1 and TRBJ2-1; D is possibly TRBD2 (5 bases). CDR1 and CDR2 from the germline V gene are DFQATT and SNEGSKA (reference sequence). This CDR3 spans 14 amino acids. The V end lost 1 base, the J end lost 6 bases, and 13 bases lay between the germline ends.